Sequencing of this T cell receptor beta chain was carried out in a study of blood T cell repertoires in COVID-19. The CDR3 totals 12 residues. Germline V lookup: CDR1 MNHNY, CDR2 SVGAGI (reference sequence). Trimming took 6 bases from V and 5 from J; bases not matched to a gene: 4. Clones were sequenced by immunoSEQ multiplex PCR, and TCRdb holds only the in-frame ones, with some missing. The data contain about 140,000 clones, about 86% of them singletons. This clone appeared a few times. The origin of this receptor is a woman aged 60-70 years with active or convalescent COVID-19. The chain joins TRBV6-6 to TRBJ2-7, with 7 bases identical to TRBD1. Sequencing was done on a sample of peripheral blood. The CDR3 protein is CASRKQGNEQYF. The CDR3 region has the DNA TGTGCCAGCAGGAAACAGGGGAACGAGCAGTACTTC.